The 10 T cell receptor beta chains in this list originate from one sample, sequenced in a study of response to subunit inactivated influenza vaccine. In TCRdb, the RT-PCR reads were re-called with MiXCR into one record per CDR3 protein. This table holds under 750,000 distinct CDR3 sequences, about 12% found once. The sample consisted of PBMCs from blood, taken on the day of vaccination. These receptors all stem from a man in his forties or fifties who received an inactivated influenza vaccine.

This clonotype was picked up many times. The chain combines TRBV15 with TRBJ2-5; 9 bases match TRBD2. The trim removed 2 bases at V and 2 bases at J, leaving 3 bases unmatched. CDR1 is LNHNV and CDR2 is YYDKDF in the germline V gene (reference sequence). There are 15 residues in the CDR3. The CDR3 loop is CATSRYSGGQETQYF. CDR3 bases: TGTGCCACCAGCAGATATAGCGGGGGACAAGAGACCCAGTACTTC.

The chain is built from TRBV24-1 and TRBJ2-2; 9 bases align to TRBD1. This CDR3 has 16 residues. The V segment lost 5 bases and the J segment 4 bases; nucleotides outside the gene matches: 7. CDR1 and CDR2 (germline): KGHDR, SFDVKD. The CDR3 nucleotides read TGTGCCACCAGTGGAGGGACAGGGTTGTTCACCGGGGAGCTGTTTTTT. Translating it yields CATSGGTGLFTGELFF.

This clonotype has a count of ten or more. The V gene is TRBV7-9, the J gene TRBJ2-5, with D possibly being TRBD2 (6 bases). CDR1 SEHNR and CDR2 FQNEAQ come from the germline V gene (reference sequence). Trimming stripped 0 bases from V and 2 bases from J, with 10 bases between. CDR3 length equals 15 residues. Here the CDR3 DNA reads TGTGCCAGCAGCTTAGCGTTGGGGGGACAAGAGACCCAGTACTTC. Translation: CASSLALGGQETQYF.

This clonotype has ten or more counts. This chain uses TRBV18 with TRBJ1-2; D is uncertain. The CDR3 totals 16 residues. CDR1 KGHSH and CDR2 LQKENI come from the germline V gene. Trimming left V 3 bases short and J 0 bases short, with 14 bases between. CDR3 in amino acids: CASSPTGPQTNYGYTF. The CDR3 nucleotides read TGTGCCAGCTCACCCACCGGGCCGCAGACTAACTATGGCTACACCTTC.

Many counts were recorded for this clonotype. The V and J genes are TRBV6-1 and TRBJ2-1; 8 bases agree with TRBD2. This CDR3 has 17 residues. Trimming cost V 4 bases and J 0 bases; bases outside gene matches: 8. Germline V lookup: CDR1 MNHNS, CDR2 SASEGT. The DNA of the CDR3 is TGTGCCAGCAGTGTGGGCGGGGGGTCGATCTCCTACAATGAGCAGTTCTTC. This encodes CASSVGGGSISYNEQFF.

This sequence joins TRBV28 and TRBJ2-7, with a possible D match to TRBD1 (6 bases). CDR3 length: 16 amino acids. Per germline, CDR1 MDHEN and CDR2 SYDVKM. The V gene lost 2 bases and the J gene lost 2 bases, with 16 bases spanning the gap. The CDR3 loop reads CASSLVARDTTYEQYF. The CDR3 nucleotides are TGTGCCAGCAGTTTAGTGGCCCGGGACACTACCTACGAGCAGTACTTC.

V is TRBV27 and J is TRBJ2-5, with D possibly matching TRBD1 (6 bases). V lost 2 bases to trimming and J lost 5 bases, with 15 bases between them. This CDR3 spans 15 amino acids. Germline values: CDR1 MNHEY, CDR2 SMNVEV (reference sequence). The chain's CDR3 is CASSLTTGWDETQYF. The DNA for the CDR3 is TGTGCCAGCAGTTTAACAACAGGGTGGGACGAGACCCAGTACTTC.

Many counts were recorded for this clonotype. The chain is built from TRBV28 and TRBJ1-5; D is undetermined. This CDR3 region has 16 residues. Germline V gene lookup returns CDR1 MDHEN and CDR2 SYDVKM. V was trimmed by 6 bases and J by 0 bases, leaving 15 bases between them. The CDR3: CASSPWRSYSNQPQHF. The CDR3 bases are TGTGCCAGCAGCCCCTGGAGGTCTTATAGCAATCAGCCCCAGCATTTT.

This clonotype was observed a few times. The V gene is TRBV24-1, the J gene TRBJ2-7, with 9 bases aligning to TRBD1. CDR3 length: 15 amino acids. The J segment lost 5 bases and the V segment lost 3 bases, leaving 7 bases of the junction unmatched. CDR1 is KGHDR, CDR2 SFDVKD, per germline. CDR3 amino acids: CATSDTRDRADEQYF. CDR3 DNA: TGTGCCACCAGTGATACGCGGGACAGGGCCGACGAGCAGTACTTC.

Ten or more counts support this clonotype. The CDR3 nucleotides read TGTGCCAGCGGCGCAAACAGGGGGGGGTTTGACGAGCAGTACTTC. It encodes CASGANRGGFDEQYF. This chain links TRBV5-4 with TRBJ2-7; D possibly corresponds to TRBD1 (8 bases). The V gene lost 7 bases and the J gene lost 5 bases, with 22 bases spanning the gap. The length of the CDR3 is 15 residues. In germline, CDR1 is SGHNT, CDR2 YYREEE (reference sequence).